This T cell receptor beta chain appears in the sequencing data of a study of cytomegalovirus exposure and HLA in healthy donors. The study's findings and limits: The likely origin of a cluster of highly shared sequence variants was a sequencing artifact.

The V gene's germline CDR1 is MNHNS and CDR2 SASEGT. V was shortened by 3 bases and J by 5 bases, with 10 bases between the two germline ends. CDR3 length equals 13 residues. PCR used 60 Vbeta primers and 13 Jbeta primers. The data were produced by immunoSEQ multiplex PCR, yet TCRdb's version contains in-frame clones alone and is incomplete. This sample yields 150,000 to 180,000 clones, of which 60% to 80% are seen a single time; roughly 13% belongs to the top ten. About this clone: Its antigen is unknown.

Sequencing input: PBMCs. The rearrangement uses TRBV6-1 and TRBJ1-1; a possible D gene is TRBD1 (6 bases). The source is a man aged 25-40 years in good health and CMV-seropositive. The CDR3 coding sequence is TGTGCCAGCAGTGATGGGGGCGCAACTGAAGCTTTCTTT. This gives the protein CASSDGGATEAFF.